The clone carrying this TCR beta chain has a handful of counts. Sample time point: persistent/refractory GD, antithyroid drugs over 5 years with positive TRAb. Researchers made the TCR library from RNA that was extracted from PBMCs. V was trimmed by 0 bases and J by 6 bases, leaving 9 bases between them. This CDR3 contains 14 residues. The sample is drawn from a study of regulatory T cells in long-lasting Graves disease. HTBI primers from iRepertoire and Arm-PCR of CDR3 regions yielded the TCR beta libraries. TCRdb fed the multiplex PCR reads into MiXCR, producing one record per CDR3 protein. Here the sample spans 350,000 to 450,000 distinct CDR3 sequences, 21% being singletons.

Source: peripheral blood mononuclear cells (PBMCs), taken when the disease was refractory, from a patient treated with antithyroid drugs. This TCR was sampled from a female donor with Graves disease. This chain joins TRBV12-3 or TRBV12-4 and TRBJ2-1; D is undetermined. The DNA for the CDR3 is TGTGCCAGCAGTTTAGCGGAAGCTCCCAATGAGCAGTTCTTC. Its protein is CASSLAEAPNEQFF.